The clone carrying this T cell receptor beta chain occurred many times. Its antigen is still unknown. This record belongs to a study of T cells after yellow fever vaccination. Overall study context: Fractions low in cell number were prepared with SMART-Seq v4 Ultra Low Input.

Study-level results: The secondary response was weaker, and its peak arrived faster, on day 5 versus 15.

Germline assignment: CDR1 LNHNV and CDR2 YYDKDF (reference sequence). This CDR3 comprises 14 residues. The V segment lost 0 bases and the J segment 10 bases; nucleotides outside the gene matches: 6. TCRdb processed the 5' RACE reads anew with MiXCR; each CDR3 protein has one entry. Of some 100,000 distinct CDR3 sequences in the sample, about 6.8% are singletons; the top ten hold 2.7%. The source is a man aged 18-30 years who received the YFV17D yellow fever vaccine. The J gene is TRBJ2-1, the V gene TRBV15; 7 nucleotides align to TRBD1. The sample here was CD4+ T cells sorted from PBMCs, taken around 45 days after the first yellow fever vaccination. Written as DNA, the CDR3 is TGTGCCACCAGCAGAGATCAAGGGGGCTGGGAGCAGTTCTTC. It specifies CATSRDQGGWEQFF.